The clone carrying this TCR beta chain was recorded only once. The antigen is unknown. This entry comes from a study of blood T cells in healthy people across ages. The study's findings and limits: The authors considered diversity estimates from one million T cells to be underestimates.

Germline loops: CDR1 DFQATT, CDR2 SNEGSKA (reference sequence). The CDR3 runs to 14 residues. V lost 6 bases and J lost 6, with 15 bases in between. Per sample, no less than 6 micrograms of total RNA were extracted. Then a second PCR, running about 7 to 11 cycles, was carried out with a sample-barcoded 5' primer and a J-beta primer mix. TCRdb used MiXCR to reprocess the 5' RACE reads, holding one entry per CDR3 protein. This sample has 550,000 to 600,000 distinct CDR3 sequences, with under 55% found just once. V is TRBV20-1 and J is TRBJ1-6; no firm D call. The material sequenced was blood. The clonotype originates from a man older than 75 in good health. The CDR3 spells CSATTRNVNSPLHF. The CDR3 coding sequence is TGCAGTGCCACCACACGAAATGTTAATTCACCCCTCCACTTT.